This is a list of T cell receptor beta chains from one sample in a study of regulatory T cells in long-lasting Graves disease. TCRdb re-called the multiplex PCR reads through MiXCR, storing one row per CDR3 protein. Of fewer than 400,000 distinct CDR3 sequences in the sample, 20% were seen once. The sample was peripheral blood mononuclear cells (PBMCs), taken when the disease was refractory, from a patient treated with antithyroid drugs. These receptors all stem from a female donor with Graves disease. CDR3s include the opening cysteine and the closing phenylalanine or tryptophan. The order of the fields is J gene, V gene, D gene, clone size, CDR3 length, CDR3 DNA, CDR3 protein. A D gene is named only where the DNA matches it firmly. Part of the rows lack a size; the others show once, few, many or a class for expanded clones.

TRBJ2-5	TRBV7-9	-	-	14	TGTGCCAGCAGCACCCCCCGGGCCCAAGAGACCCAGTACTTC	CASSTPRAQETQYF
TRBJ1-5	TRBV28	-	many	16	TGTGCCAGCAGTTTATGGGCCCGGGAGAGCAATCAGCCCCAGCATTTT	CASSLWARESNQPQHF
TRBJ1-1	TRBV2	-	many	16	TGTGCCAGCAGTGAAGCCGCGAGACAGCTGAACACTGAAGCTTTCTTT	CASSEAARQLNTEAFF
TRBJ2-1	TRBV28	-	-	16	TGTGCCAGCAGTTCCTCCCTAGCAGAGGGCTACAATGAGCAGTTCTTC	CASSSSLAEGYNEQFF
TRBJ2-7	TRBV11-1	-	-	14	TGTGCCAGCAGCCCCCGTCCCCCGGGGGCCGAGCAGTACTTC	CASSPRPPGAEQYF
TRBJ2-5	TRBV7-9	TRBD2	once	15	TGTGCCAGCAGCTCGGGACTAGCGAACCAAGAGACCCAGTACTTC	CASSSGLANQETQYF
TRBJ2-7	TRBV6-2/TRBV6-3	-	-	13	TGTGCCAGCAGTACAGGGATCTCCTACGAGCAGTACTTC	CASSTGISYEQYF
TRBJ2-5	TRBV25-1	TRBD1	many	15	TGTGCCAGCAGTGAATGGGGGACAGGGGCAGAGACCCAGTACTTC	CASSEWGTGAETQYF
TRBJ2-7	TRBV15	TRBD2	many	15	TGTGCCACCAGCAGAGGTCTAGCGGGAGTCTATGAGCAGTACTTC	CATSRGLAGVYEQYF
TRBJ1-1	TRBV6-6	-	-	17	TGTGCCAGCAGTTACTCGAGAGGTGTAGACAAGCAAGATGAAGCTTTCTTT	CASSYSRGVDKQDEAFF
TRBJ2-3	TRBV11-2	TRBD1	-	16	TGTGCCAGCAGCTTCGGGGACAGGGTGAACACAGATACGCAGTATTTT	CASSFGDRVNTDTQYF
TRBJ2-2	TRBV29-1	-	few	14	TGCAGCGTCGAAGACGGGGCGGGTACCGGGGAGCTGTTTTTT	CSVEDGAGTGELFF
TRBJ1-1	TRBV4-3	-	once	15	TGCGCCAGCAGCCTTAGCACGGAGACCAACACTGAAGCTTTCTTT	CASSLSTETNTEAFF
TRBJ1-5	TRBV5-5	-	-	16	TGTGCCAGCAGCTCGGCTAAGACTGTAAGGGGGCAGCCCCAGCATTTT	CASSSAKTVRGQPQHF
TRBJ1-1	TRBV30	-	many	13	TGTGCCTGGAGTGGCGCGGGGGGCCCTGAAGCTTTCTTT	CAWSGAGGPEAFF
TRBJ1-5	TRBV7-8	-	many	11	TGTGCCAGCAGCTTAGGTGATGCCCAGCATTTT	CASSLGDAQHF
TRBJ2-2	TRBV7-9	TRBD1	few	17	TGTGCCAGCAGCTGGGGACAGGGGCTGACGAACACCGGGGAGCTGTTTTTT	CASSWGQGLTNTGELFF
TRBJ2-3	TRBV6-1	TRBD2	-	15	TGTGCCAGCAGTGATAGCGGGGGGCGCACAGATACGCAGTATTTT	CASSDSGGRTDTQYF
TRBJ1-6	TRBV5-1	-	-	15	TGCGCCAGCAGCTTTGGGGGAATCCATAATTCACCCCTCCACTTT	CASSFGGIHNSPLHF
TRBJ1-2	TRBV5-6	-	many	15	TGTGCCAGCAGCTTTGCGGACTCGGGCGCCTATGGCTACACCTTC	CASSFADSGAYGYTF
TRBJ2-7	TRBV7-9	TRBD1	many	15	TGTGCCAGCAGCTTAACAAGACAGGGTAGCAACGAGCAGTACTTC	CASSLTRQGSNEQYF
TRBJ1-4	TRBV6-1	TRBD1	-	15	TGTGCCAGCAGCTCGCAGGGGGCGGCTAATGAAAAACTGTTTTTT	CASSSQGAANEKLFF
TRBJ1-1	TRBV14	-	-	17	TGTGCCAGCAGCCTCCCAAGAGGGTCCCCGCCGAACACTGAAGCTTTCTTT	CASSLPRGSPPNTEAFF